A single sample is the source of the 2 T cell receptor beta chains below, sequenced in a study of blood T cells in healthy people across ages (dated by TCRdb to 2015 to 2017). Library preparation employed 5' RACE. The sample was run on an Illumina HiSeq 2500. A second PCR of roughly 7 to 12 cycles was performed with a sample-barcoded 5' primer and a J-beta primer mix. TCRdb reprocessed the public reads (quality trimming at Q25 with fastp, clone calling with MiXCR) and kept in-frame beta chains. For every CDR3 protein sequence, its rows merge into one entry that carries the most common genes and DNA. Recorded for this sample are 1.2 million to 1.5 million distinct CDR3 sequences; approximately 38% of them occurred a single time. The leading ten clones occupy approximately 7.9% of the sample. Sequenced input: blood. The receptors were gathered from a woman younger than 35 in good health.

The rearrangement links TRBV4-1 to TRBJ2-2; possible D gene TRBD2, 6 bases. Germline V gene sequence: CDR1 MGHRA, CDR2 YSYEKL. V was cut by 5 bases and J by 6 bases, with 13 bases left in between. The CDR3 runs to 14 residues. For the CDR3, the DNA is TGCGCCAGCAGCAAGGGAGGATCGTCCGGGGAGCTGTTTTTT. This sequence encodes CASSKGGSSGELFF.

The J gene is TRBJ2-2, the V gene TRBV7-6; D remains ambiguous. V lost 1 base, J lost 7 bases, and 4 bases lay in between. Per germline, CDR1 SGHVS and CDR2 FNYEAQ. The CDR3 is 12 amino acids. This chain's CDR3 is CASSLVIGELFF. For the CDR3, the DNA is TGTGCCAGCAGCTTAGTGATCGGGGAGCTGTTTTTT. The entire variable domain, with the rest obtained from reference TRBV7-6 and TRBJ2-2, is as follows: GAGVSQSPRYKVTKRGQDVALRCDPISGHVSLYWYRQALGQGPEFLTYFNYEAQQDKSGLPNDRFSAERPEGSISTLTIQRTEQRDSAMYRCASSLVIGELFFGEGSRLTVL.